The 25 T cell receptor beta chains below come from one sample, sequenced in a study of T cells in Graves' hyperthyroidism and ophthalmopathy. Amplification of TCR beta CDR3 regions was performed using RNA transcripts as template. When the TCR CDR3 underwent first-round RT-PCR, the HTBI primer set was used. Each CDR3 protein gets one entry after TCRdb re-called the multiplex PCR reads with MiXCR. The table includes just over 550,000 distinct CDR3 sequences, just over 45% detected once. What was sequenced was peripheral blood or thyroid tissue (not recorded which). These receptors all come from a woman in her late teens or twenties with Graves' hyperthyroidism.

J is TRBJ1-5 and V is TRBV6-2 or TRBV6-3; D is unclear. The CDR3 covers 16 residues. The V end lost 8 bases, the J end lost 0 bases, and 17 bases lay between the germline ends. Germline values: CDR1 MNHEY, CDR2 SVGEGT. The CDR3 protein is CASSPVFGVSNQPQHF. Here the CDR3 DNA reads TGTGCCAGCTCACCGGTATTCGGGGTTAGCAATCAGCCCCAGCATTTT.

The table lists this clonotype with a few counts. CDR3 sequence (DNA): TGTGCCAGCAACACAGGGGACCAAGAGACCCAGTACTTC. Protein: CASNTGDQETQYF. V is TRBV6-5 and J is TRBJ2-5; 7 nucleotides align to TRBD1. The CDR3 has 13 residues. Germline-derived CDR1 and CDR2 are MNHEY and SVGAGI. The ends lost 7 bases at V and 0 bases at J; junction bases unmatched: 2.

This clonotype is classed as medium-sized (0.01 to 0.1%). V and J are TRBV2 and TRBJ1-2; possible D gene TRBD1, 5 bases. Germline V gene lookup returns CDR1 SNHLY and CDR2 FYNNEI. The CDR3 sequence is 12 residues long. This chain's CDR3 is CVFAWQGDGYTF. The CDR3 DNA reads TGTGTCTTCGCCTGGCAGGGTGATGGCTACACCTTC.

The rearrangement joins TRBV6-1 to TRBJ2-5; 8 bases match TRBD2. The CDR3 sequence is 15 residues long. Germline CDR1 and CDR2: MNHNS and SASEGT. The junction had 10 bases not matched to a gene; V was cut back by 5 bases and J by 5 bases. CDR3 nucleotide sequence: TGTGCCAGCAGTCCCGGGACGGGGGGGGTGGAGACCCAGTACTTC. Amino acid sequence: CASSPGTGGVETQYF.

V gene TRBV29-1 combines with J gene TRBJ1-4; maybe TRBD1 (6 bases). There are 14 residues in the CDR3. Germline V gene lookup returns CDR1 SQVTM and CDR2 ANQGSEA. V lost 0 bases and J 7 bases, leaving 12 bases between the germline ends. The CDR3 loop reads CSVEDRRGGEKLFF. The CDR3 region has the DNA TGCAGCGTTGAAGATCGAAGGGGGGGTGAAAAACTGTTTTTT.

The chain has TRBV20-1 and TRBJ2-2, with TRBD2 identical over 7 bases. The V segment lost 0 bases and the J segment 4 bases; nucleotides outside the gene matches: 11. This CDR3 has 17 amino acids. Germline loops: CDR1 DFQATT, CDR2 SNEGSKA (reference sequence). This chain's CDR3 is CSARDGAAGRGTGELFF. Here the CDR3 DNA reads TGCAGTGCTAGAGATGGCGCAGCGGGACGTGGCACCGGGGAGCTGTTTTTT.

The sample holds many counts of this clonotype. This chain uses TRBV7-2 with TRBJ2-6; 10 positions agree with TRBD2. The CDR3 has 18 amino acids. V lost 5 bases, J lost 0 bases, and 7 bases stayed unmatched. Germline-derived CDR1 and CDR2 are SGHTA and FQGNSA. The CDR3: CASSPRLAGSSGANVLTF. CDR3 DNA: TGTGCCAGCAGCCCCCGACTAGCGGGCTCCTCTGGGGCCAACGTCCTGACTTTC. The full variable domain, with the rest looked up from reference TRBV7-2 and TRBJ2-6, is GAGVSQSPSNKVTEKGKDVELRCDPISGHTALYWYRQSLGQGLEFLIYFQGNSAPDKSGLPSDRFSAERTGGSVSTLTIQRTQQEDSAVYLCASSPRLAGSSGANVLTFGAGSRLTVL.

Only one count was recorded for this clonotype. This chain uses TRBV29-1 with TRBJ2-5; D uncertain. The CDR3 is made up of 13 amino acids. Trimming pared 3 bases from V and 5 bases from J, leaving 13 bases between. Germline CDR1 is SQVTM and CDR2 is ANQGSEA. The CDR3: CSVDSSRRETQYF. The DNA of the CDR3 is TGCAGCGTTGATTCCTCCCGGCGTGAGACCCAGTACTTC.

This chain uses TRBV2 with TRBJ2-7; 8 bases are shared with TRBD2. V trimming: 4 bases; J trimming: 4 bases; junction bases outside the gene matches: 15. Germline loops: CDR1 SNHLY, CDR2 FYNNEI. The CDR3 runs to 17 residues. CDR3 sequence: CASSAPGLAGRTYEQYF. CDR3 bases: TGTGCCAGCAGTGCCCCTGGGCTAGCGGGTCGCACGTACGAGCAGTACTTC.

The chain carries TRBV5-4 and TRBJ2-2; unclear D gene. This CDR3 contains 14 residues. Trimming took 2 bases from V and 1 from J, leaving 6 bases between them. Germline V gene data show CDR1 as SGHNT and CDR2 as YYREEE (reference sequence). The CDR3 DNA reads as TGTGCCAGCAGCTTCCTAGGGAACACCGGGGAGCTGTTTTTT. It specifies CASSFLGNTGELFF.

This clonotype was counted ten times or more. This rearrangement joins TRBV29-1 to TRBJ1-5; D is unclear. Germline loops: CDR1 SQVTM, CDR2 ANQGSEA. Trimming shortened V by 4 bases and J by 0 bases, and 10 bases separated the two germline ends. The CDR3 is 14 amino acids. The CDR3 region has the DNA TGCAGCGTTGTTGCGGAGAATAGCAATCAGCCCCAGCATTTT. It is translated as CSVVAENSNQPQHF.

This chain links TRBV7-2 with TRBJ1-6; 8 bases are a match to TRBD1. Germline trimming cut 5 bases from V and 9 bases from J; bases unmatched to any gene: 15. Germline-derived CDR1 and CDR2 are SGHTA and FQGNSA. The CDR3 is 17 residues long. For the CDR3, the DNA is TGTGCCAGCAGCCTCGGGACAGGCTCTCCCGCGGGTTCACCCCTCCACTTT. This translates into CASSLGTGSPAGSPLHF.

The rearrangement joins TRBV2 to TRBJ2-5; tentatively, D is TRBD2 (5 bases). Germline V CDR1 and CDR2: SNHLY, FYNNEI. V dropped 6 bases and J dropped 4 bases, with 9 bases sitting between them. The CDR3 spans 12 residues. CDR3 protein: CASRNSAETQYF. The DNA for the CDR3 is TGTGCCAGCAGAAATAGCGCAGAGACCCAGTACTTC.

This rearrangement joins TRBV6-4 to TRBJ2-7, with TRBD2 matching 10 bases. J lost 4 bases, V lost 4 bases, and 7 bases had no gene match. CDR1 MRHNA and CDR2 SNTAGT come from the germline V gene. This CDR3 comprises 15 residues. This chain's CDR3 is CASSARAGGEYEQYF. The CDR3 nucleotides read TGTGCCAGCAGTGCCCGAGCGGGAGGGGAATACGAGCAGTACTTC.

The genes are TRBV20-1 and TRBJ2-7; D tentatively fits TRBD1 or TRBD2 (5 bases each). Germline CDR1 reads DFQATT; CDR2 reads SNEGSKA (reference sequence). The V and J ends lost 5 bases and 5 bases respectively, with 13 bases between them. The CDR3 covers 12 residues. The CDR3 DNA sequence: TGCAGTGCTTCCCGGGTGGGGGACGAGCAGTACTTC. As protein: CSASRVGDEQYF.

This clonotype appeared a few times. The chain is built from TRBV7-9 and TRBJ1-1; D is ambiguous. The germline V and J ends were trimmed by 3 bases and 3 bases, with 8 bases remaining between them. The germline V gene encodes CDR1 SEHNR and CDR2 FQNEAQ (reference sequence). This CDR3 is built from 13 residues. This chain's CDR3 is CASSFGWDTEAFF. CDR3 DNA sequence: TGTGCCAGCAGCTTTGGGTGGGACACTGAAGCTTTCTTT.

This clonotype was observed a few times. This chain joins TRBV25-1 and TRBJ2-3; 9 bases are a match to TRBD2. Looked up from germline, CDR1 is MGHDK and CDR2 is SYGVNS. Trimming cost V 4 bases and J 5 bases; bases outside gene matches: 10. The CDR3 is 16 residues long. This CDR3 is CASSALGAGGLDTQYF. The CDR3 DNA is TGTGCCAGCAGTGCCCTGGGAGCGGGGGGACTAGATACGCAGTATTTT.

This rearrangement joins TRBV29-1 to TRBJ2-7, with 9 bases aligning to TRBD1. This CDR3 spans 13 amino acids. The germline V gene has CDR1 SQVTM and CDR2 ANQGSEA. The trim removed 6 bases at V and 6 bases at J, leaving 9 bases unmatched. The CDR3 DNA sequence: TGCAGCGTGGGGACAGGGCAGGGAGTCGAGCAGTACTTC. Its translation: CSVGTGQGVEQYF.

This clonotype was detected ten times or more. The chain links TRBV7-2 to TRBJ1-2; 7 bases are a match to TRBD1. CDR1 SGHTA and CDR2 FQGNSA come from the germline V gene. This CDR3 is built from 14 residues. Trimming at V came to 5 bases and at J to 3 bases, leaving 6 bases not matched to a gene. The CDR3 loop reads CASSTYQGDYGYTF. The CDR3 DNA is TGTGCCAGCAGCACCTACCAGGGGGACTATGGCTACACCTTC.

This clonotype has more than one count but fewer than ten. J is TRBJ2-2 and V is TRBV25-1; D is possibly TRBD2 (5 bases). The V gene lost 0 bases and the J gene lost 6 bases, with 14 bases spanning the gap. The CDR3 is made up of 16 amino acids. Germline CDR1 reads MGHDK; CDR2 reads SYGVNS. CDR3: CASSEYEGVRSGELFF. The CDR3 bases are TGTGCCAGCAGTGAATATGAGGGAGTAAGGTCCGGGGAGCTGTTTTTT.

As to this clonotype: A much larger clone lies one base from this, so it may be a read error. The rearrangement joins TRBV19 to TRBJ1-3; the D is unclear. V was pared by 9 bases and J by 0 bases, with 9 bases between. The CDR3 is 13 residues long. Germline-derived CDR1 and CDR2 are LNHDA and SQIVND (reference sequence). The DNA for the CDR3 is TGTGCCAGCAACCTCGACTCTGGAAACACCATATATTTT. It translates to CASNLDSGNTIYF.

This clonotype was recorded only once. The genes are TRBV11-2 and TRBJ1-2; D is ambiguous. The germline CDR1 and CDR2 sequences are SGHAT and FQNNGV. The CDR3 spans 13 residues. Trimming stripped 6 bases from V and 5 bases from J, with 13 bases between. The chain's CDR3 is CASSPGRWYGYTF. In nucleotides, the CDR3 is TGTGCCAGCAGTCCCGGAAGGTGGTATGGCTACACCTTC. The full variable domain, rest sourced from reference TRBV11-2 and TRBJ1-2, is EAGVAQSPRYKIIEKRQSVAFWCNPISGHATLYWYQQILGQGPKLLIQFQNNGVVDDSQLPKDRFSAERLKGVDSTLKIQPAKLEDSAVYLCASSPGRWYGYTFGSGTRLTVV.

The chain couples TRBV19 to TRBJ2-7; TRBD2 matches 10 bases. CDR3 size: 14 residues. Germline V gene sequence: CDR1 LNHDA, CDR2 SQIVND (reference sequence). With V trimmed by 4 bases and J by 5 bases, 5 bases remained unmatched. CDR3 sequence: CASSREGLADEQYF. The CDR3 DNA reads TGTGCCAGTAGTAGAGAAGGACTAGCGGACGAGCAGTACTTC.

In DNA form, the CDR3 reads TGTGCCAGCAGCCAATCGCCACAGGGGCTATATGGCGGCTACACCTTC. Its protein product is CASSQSPQGLYGGYTF. This sequence joins TRBV5-5 and TRBJ1-2, with TRBD1 matching 7 bases. Trimming removed 4 bases from V and 8 bases from J; junction bases left unmatched: 17. Germline CDR1 reads SGHKS; CDR2 reads YYEKEE (reference sequence). The CDR3 extends over 16 amino acids.

The sample holds a few counts of this clonotype. This chain uses TRBV7-9 with TRBJ2-7; TRBD1 aligns across 10 bases. Germline assignment: CDR1 SEHNR and CDR2 FQNEAQ (reference sequence). The V and J ends lost 5 bases and 7 bases, in that order; junction bases with no gene match: 11. The CDR3 runs 15 residues. The CDR3 loop is CASSHRDRGSQEQYF. The CDR3 nucleotides are TGTGCCAGCAGCCACCGGGACAGGGGATCTCAGGAGCAGTACTTC. The full variable domain, with the rest looked up from reference TRBV7-9 and TRBJ2-7, is DTGVSQNPRHKITKRGQNVTFRCDPISEHNRLYWYRQTLGQGPEFLTYFQNEAQLEKSRLLSDRFSAERPKGSFSTLEIQRTEQGDSAMYLCASSHRDRGSQEQYFGPGTRLTVT.